Below are 15 T cell receptor beta chains sequenced from a single sample in a study of CD8 T cells in Susac syndrome (dated by TCRdb to about 2019). Libraries were built with the immunoSEQ multiplex PCR assay. RNA was extracted using the RNeasy kit, and about 0.45 to 1 ug of the RNA was reverse transcribed with random hexamers. TCRdb passed the public sequencing reads through fastp at Q25 and MiXCR, retaining productive beta sequences. For every CDR3 protein sequence, its rows merge into one entry that carries the most common genes and DNA. Within this sample are about 160,000 distinct CDR3 sequences, with around 93% of them counted one time only. The top ten hold more than 0.13% of the sample. The sample consisted of CD4+ T cells from PBMCs. The receptors were sampled from a human donor in good health.

CDR3 amino acids: CSAYGQDSYEQYF. CDR3 nucleotide sequence: TGCAGTGCTTACGGACAGGACTCCTACGAGCAGTACTTC. V and J are TRBV20-1 and TRBJ2-7; TRBD1 aligns across 7 bases. The V segment lost 5 bases and the J segment 0 bases; nucleotides outside the gene matches: 4. Germline V lookup: CDR1 DFQATT, CDR2 SNEGSKA (reference sequence). The CDR3 is 13 amino acids.

The genes are TRBV29-1 and TRBJ2-1, with 15 nucleotides matching TRBD2. Trimming cost V 7 bases and J 8 bases; bases outside gene matches: 6. Germline values: CDR1 SQVTM, CDR2 ANQGSEA. The CDR3 runs to 14 residues. The CDR3 sequence: CSGQGLAGGHEQFF. The DNA for the CDR3 is TGCAGCGGCCAAGGACTAGCGGGGGGGCATGAGCAGTTCTTC.

The gene calls are TRBV23-1 and TRBJ1-3, with 9 bases fitting TRBD1. TRBV23-1 is an open reading frame, and its role is uncertain. The CDR3 length is 18 residues. V trimming: 1 base; J trimming: 0 bases; junction bases outside the gene matches: 7. The CDR3 is CASSQYGDRVSSGNTIYF. Written as DNA, the CDR3 is TGCGCCAGCAGTCAATATGGGGACAGGGTTAGCTCTGGAAACACCATATATTTT.

J is TRBJ2-4 and V is TRBV3-1; possibly TRBD1 or TRBD2 for D (6 bases each). The CDR3 spans 16 residues. Trimming shortened V by 0 bases and J by 10 bases, and 19 bases separated the two germline ends. Germline values: CDR1 LGHDT, CDR2 YNNKEL (reference sequence). The CDR3 loop is CASSQEEGGFEWIQYF. CDR3 nucleotides: TGTGCCAGCAGCCAAGAGGAGGGGGGATTCGAGTGGATTCAGTACTTC. The whole variable domain, filled in from reference TRBV3-1 and TRBJ2-4, reads DTAVSQTPKYLVTQMGNDKSIKCEQNLGHDTMYWYKQDSKKFLKIMFSYNNKELIINETVPNRFSPKSPDKAHLNLHINSLELGDSAVYFCASSQEEGGFEWIQYFGAGTRLSVL.

The chain employs TRBV6-6 and TRBJ1-1, with D unresolved. Germline V gene lookup returns CDR1 MNHNY and CDR2 SVGAGI (reference sequence). The CDR3 is 12 amino acids. V was pared by 8 bases and J by 5 bases, with 12 bases between. As DNA, the CDR3 is TGTGCCAGCGCCGTTCGTGGGACTGAAGCTTTCTTT. As protein: CASAVRGTEAFF.

The CDR3 nucleotides are TGTGCCAGCAGCTTAGGTACGACCCCCCAGCCCCAGCATTTT. Its translation is CASSLGTTPQPQHF. The genes are TRBV7-8 and TRBJ1-5; D remains ambiguous. Germline-derived CDR1 and CDR2 are SGHVS and FQNEAQ. Trimming removed 1 base at V and 7 bases at J, with 11 bases between. The CDR3 has 14 residues.

The chain couples TRBV20-1 to TRBJ2-3; TRBD2 agrees at 8 bases. The length of the CDR3 is 15 residues. Germline V gene lookup returns CDR1 DFQATT and CDR2 SNEGSKA (reference sequence). J lost 0 bases, V lost 6 bases, and 8 bases had no gene match. This CDR3 reads CSAAPSGYSTDTQYF. The CDR3 DNA reads as TGCAGTGCGGCCCCTAGCGGGTATAGCACAGATACGCAGTATTTT.

The chain is built from TRBV7-2 and TRBJ2-3; 10 bases fit TRBD2. Germline CDR1 reads SGHTA; CDR2 reads FQGNSA. The CDR3 spans 16 residues. The V gene end was trimmed by 2 bases and the J gene end by 4 bases; junction bases not matched to a gene: 6. CDR3 protein: CASSLHVAGGPDTQYF. Here the CDR3 DNA reads TGTGCCAGCAGCTTACATGTAGCGGGGGGACCAGATACGCAGTATTTT.

The chain links TRBV29-1 to TRBJ2-3; 15 bases match TRBD2. The CDR3 totals 15 residues. Germline lookup yields CDR1 SQVTM and CDR2 ANQGSEA. The ends lost 6 bases at V and 10 bases at J; junction bases unmatched: 11. The CDR3: CSVTRTSGGGTPQYF. As DNA, the CDR3 is TGCAGCGTCACTAGGACTAGCGGGGGGGGGACCCCGCAGTATTTT.

This clonotype was detected only once. The chain recombines TRBV6-5 with TRBJ2-6, with a tentative D call TRBD2 (7 bases). Per the germline V gene, CDR1 is MNHEY and CDR2 is SVGAGI. CDR3 size: 16 residues. V lost 1 base and J 4 bases, leaving 11 bases between the germline ends. The CDR3: CASSYYGGPGANVLTF. The CDR3 DNA sequence: TGTGCCAGCAGTTACTACGGGGGGCCCGGGGCCAACGTCCTGACTTTC.

The gene calls are TRBV20-1 and TRBJ2-2; no definite D call. Germline V gene sequence: CDR1 DFQATT, CDR2 SNEGSKA (reference sequence). Trimming cost V 3 bases and J 0 bases, with 2 bases left between them. This CDR3 has 12 amino acids. The CDR3 here is CSASPNTGELFF. CDR3 in DNA: TGCAGTGCTAGTCCGAACACCGGGGAGCTGTTTTTT.

This clonotype was seen only a few times. V gene TRBV5-1 combines with J gene TRBJ2-5; TRBD2 might be the D (5 bases). Trimming removed 5 bases at V and 5 bases at J, with 13 bases between. This CDR3 has 13 amino acids. Germline V gene lookup returns CDR1 SGHRS and CDR2 YFSETQ. CDR3 sequence: CASRPGLGETQYF. In nucleotides, the CDR3 is TGCGCCAGCAGACCAGGACTGGGCGAGACCCAGTACTTC.

V usage is TRBV6-1 and J usage is TRBJ1-2; 10 positions agree with TRBD1. The CDR3 has 15 residues. Germline CDR1 and CDR2: MNHNS and SASEGT. Losses at the gene ends were 5 bases for V and 4 bases for J; bases not matched to a gene: 7. CDR3 coding DNA: TGTGCCAGCAGTCCTGGCCGGACAGGGGGCTATGGCTACACCTTC. Its translation is CASSPGRTGGYGYTF.

The V gene is TRBV29-1, the J gene TRBJ2-3; TRBD1 or TRBD2 may be the D gene (5 bases each). Germline CDR1 and CDR2: SQVTM and ANQGSEA. Trimming cost V 3 bases and J 10 bases, with 5 bases left between them. The CDR3 is 9 residues long. The CDR3 bases are TGCAGCGTTGAGGGGGCGCAGTATTTT. Amino acid sequence: CSVEGAQYF.

This clonotype was observed a single time. The CDR3 region is CASSKGGWSPLHF. CDR3 coding DNA: TGTGCCAGTAGCAAGGGCGGATGGTCACCCCTCCACTTT. The V call is TRBV19, the J call TRBJ1-6, with D unresolved. V was clipped by 6 bases and J by 10 bases, with 13 bases between them. This CDR3 has 13 amino acids. Germline loops: CDR1 LNHDA, CDR2 SQIVND (reference sequence).